Following are 27 T cell receptor beta chains from one sample sequenced in a study of T cell responses to AZD1222 COVID-19 vaccine. Profiled with immunoSEQ multiplex PCR; TCRdb holds only in-frame clones, not every one. The sample records some 85,000 clones, about nine tenths being singletons. The specimen was peripheral blood, collected on day 0 of AZD1222 vaccination. These receptors were taken from an adult in good health.

This sequence joins TRBV30 and TRBJ2-7, with D perhaps matching TRBD2 (5 bases). Germline CDR1 reads GTSNPN; CDR2 reads SVGIG (reference sequence). The CDR3 sequence is 13 residues long. Deletions cut 4 bases from V and 2 bases from J, with 12 bases between. This CDR3 reads CAWKSRTAYEQYF. The CDR3, as DNA: TGTGCCTGGAAATCGCGGACTGCCTACGAGCAGTACTTC.

The rearrangement uses TRBV2 and TRBJ1-1, with D unclear. CDR1 and CDR2 (germline): SNHLY, FYNNEI. The CDR3 totals 13 residues. V dropped 8 bases and J dropped 3 bases, with 13 bases sitting between them. CDR3 DNA: TGTGCCAGCGCAGATTCCTGGGACACTGAAGCTTTCTTT. Its translation is CASADSWDTEAFF.

Only one count was recorded for this clone. A junction boundary mismatches the germline segment, possibly from a read error. The chain employs TRBV12-3 or TRBV12-4 and TRBJ2-3; TRBD2 agrees at 7 bases. The CDR3 consists of 12 residues. Written as DNA, the CDR3 is TGTGCCAGCAGGTTAGCGGGAGATACGCAGTATTTT. Its protein is CASRLAGDTQYF.

The chain employs TRBV10-1 and TRBJ2-1, with D perhaps matching TRBD2 (7 bases). The germline V gene has CDR1 WNHNN and CDR2 SYGVQD (reference sequence). Trimming took off 4 bases at V and 5 bases at J, with 21 bases between the two ends. This CDR3 is 17 amino acids long. The CDR3 sequence: CASSGPQRGGGDNEQFF. The CDR3 nucleotides read TGCGCCAGCAGTGGTCCTCAGCGGGGAGGGGGGGACAATGAGCAGTTCTTC.

The genes are TRBV11-2 and TRBJ1-2; D perhaps matches TRBD1 (6 bases). CDR3 size: 14 residues. Germline V gene lookup returns CDR1 SGHAT and CDR2 FQNNGV. Trimming pared 6 bases from V and 5 bases from J, leaving 16 bases between. Here the CDR3 reads CASRRTGNGYGYTF. CDR3 bases: TGTGCCAGCAGACGCACAGGGAATGGGTATGGCTACACCTTC.

The gene calls are TRBV9 and TRBJ2-5; TRBD2 matches 9 bases. This CDR3 has 16 amino acids. Germline V gene lookup returns CDR1 SGDLS and CDR2 YYNGEE. V gave up 0 bases and J gave up 4 bases; unmatched junction bases: 7. CDR3 nucleotide sequence: TGTGCCAGCAGCGTAGGGGCGGGAGGGCCTGTAGAGACCCAGTACTTC. Translation: CASSVGAGGPVETQYF.

This clone was observed a single time. The rearrangement links TRBV6-5 to TRBJ1-3; TRBD1 aligns across 7 bases. V trimming: 6 bases; J trimming: 0 bases; junction bases outside the gene matches: 5. Germline lookup yields CDR1 MNHEY and CDR2 SVGAGI. CDR3 length: 15 amino acids. The CDR3 spells CASRTGYSSGNTIYF. CDR3 in DNA: TGTGCCAGCAGGACAGGGTACTCCTCTGGAAACACCATATATTTT.

V gene TRBV5-1 combines with J gene TRBJ2-7; TRBD1 agrees at 7 bases. The junction had 14 bases not matched to a gene; V was cut back by 2 bases and J by 0 bases. The CDR3 loop spans 18 amino acids. From germline, CDR1 is SGHRS and CDR2 YFSETQ. CDR3 sequence: CASSFRSVRDSNSYEQYF. The CDR3 DNA sequence: TGCGCCAGCAGCTTTCGTTCTGTCCGGGACAGCAACTCCTACGAGCAGTACTTC.

This rearrangement joins TRBV11-3 to TRBJ2-3; 8 bases map to TRBD1. The CDR3 covers 15 residues. After removal of 1 base from V and 6 bases from J, the junction contained 6 bases not matched to a gene. Per the germline V gene, CDR1 is SGHNT and CDR2 is YENEEA. CDR3 DNA: TGTGCCAGCAGCTTAGGGACAGGGAATATCGATACGCAGTATTTT. Translating gives CASSLGTGNIDTQYF.

V is TRBV6-5 and J is TRBJ2-3, with TRBD2 identical over 7 bases. CDR3 length: 15 residues. With V trimmed by 5 bases and J by 5 bases, 10 bases remained unmatched. CDR1 MNHEY and CDR2 SVGAGI come from the germline V gene. CDR3: CASSPQGGSGDTQYF. In DNA form, the CDR3 reads TGTGCCAGCAGTCCTCAGGGCGGGAGTGGAGATACGCAGTATTTT.

The chain recombines TRBV12-5 with TRBJ2-1; D remains ambiguous. Trimming stripped 2 bases from V and 2 bases from J, with 10 bases between. From germline, CDR1 is LGHNT and CDR2 FRNRAP. The CDR3 is 15 amino acids. CDR3 DNA: TGTGCTAGTGGTTTGTCCCTACAAGCCTACAATGAGCAGTTCTTC. It translates to CASGLSLQAYNEQFF. Complete variable domain (other parts from reference TRBV12-5 and TRBJ2-1): DARVTQTPRHKVTEMGQEVTMRCQPILGHNTVFWYRQTMMQGLELLAYFRNRAPLDDSGMPKDRFSAEMPDATLATLKIQPSEPRDSAVYFCASGLSLQAYNEQFFGPGTRLTVL.

This chain links TRBV9 with TRBJ1-1; no firm D call. The CDR3 loop spans 12 amino acids. Germline V lookup: CDR1 SGDLS, CDR2 YYNGEE. The ends were cut back, 8 bases at V and 1 base at J, with 9 bases in the middle. CDR3 DNA sequence: TGTGCCAGTCGACCGCCGAACACTGAAGCTTTCTTT. It translates to CASRPPNTEAFF. The variable domain in full, with the rest retrieved from reference TRBV9 and TRBJ1-1, is DSGVTQTPKHLITATGQRVTLRCSPRSGDLSVYWYQQSLDQGLQFLIQYYNGEERAKGNILERFSAQQFPDLHSELNLSSLELGDSALYFCASRPPNTEAFFGQGTRLTVV.

V gene TRBV25-1 combines with J gene TRBJ2-6; D is uncertain. This CDR3 spans 13 amino acids. The ends were cut back, 7 bases at V and 1 base at J, with 5 bases in the middle. Germline V gives CDR1 MGHDK, CDR2 SYGVNS. The CDR3, as DNA: TGTGCCAGCACTAAATCTGGGGCCAACGTCCTGACTTTC. This gives the protein CASTKSGANVLTF.

The genes are TRBV7-3 and TRBJ2-7, with TRBD1 as a possible D gene (6 bases). V was cut by 5 bases and J by 1 base, with 15 bases left in between. CDR1 is SGHTA and CDR2 is FQGTGA in the germline V gene. The CDR3 runs 15 residues. In nucleotides, the CDR3 is TGTGCCAGCAGCCGACAGGCTCGGAGGTCCTACGAGCAGTACTTC. Its protein product is CASSRQARRSYEQYF.

The chain recombines TRBV11-3 with TRBJ2-2; no clear D gene. Trimming took off 2 bases at V and 5 bases at J, with 9 bases between the two ends. The CDR3 length is 14 residues. The V gene's germline CDR1 is SGHNT and CDR2 YENEEA. Here the CDR3 DNA reads TGTGCCAGCAGCTTAACCCCAGTTACCGGGGAGCTGTTTTTT. Protein sequence: CASSLTPVTGELFF.

The chain employs TRBV5-1 and TRBJ2-1; D is ambiguous. The V end was cut by 3 bases, the J end by 4 bases, with 14 bases between. The CDR3 covers 15 residues. Germline CDR1 is SGHRS and CDR2 is YFSETQ. CDR3 residues: CASSSDGGSYNEQFF. Here the CDR3 DNA reads TGCGCCAGCAGCTCGGACGGCGGAAGTTACAATGAGCAGTTCTTC.

This clone was seen a handful of times. V gene TRBV7-4 combines with J gene TRBJ1-3, with TRBD1 as a possible D gene (5 bases). Germline assignment: CDR1 SGHVT and CDR2 SQSDAQ. This CDR3 has 19 amino acids. Trimming removed 1 base at V and 3 bases at J, with 22 bases between. This CDR3 is CASSLGRRGVRSDGNTIYF. The CDR3 nucleotides read TGTGCCAGCAGCTTAGGTCGACGGGGGGTCCGGAGCGATGGAAACACCATATATTTT.

V usage is TRBV2 and J usage is TRBJ2-2, with D unresolved. The CDR3 consists of 14 residues. V shed 6 bases and J shed 8 bases, with 16 bases lying between them. Germline CDR1 and CDR2: SNHLY and FYNNEI. This chain's CDR3 is CASRVALRTGELFF. CDR3 nucleotides: TGTGCCAGCAGAGTGGCCTTAAGAACTGGGGAGCTGTTTTTT.

J is TRBJ2-5 and V is TRBV10-3, with D possibly being TRBD2 (6 bases). Germline-derived CDR1 and CDR2 are ENHRY and SYGVKD. CDR3 length equals 13 residues. The CDR3 region has the DNA TGTGCATCTGGAGGGTGCCTTAAAGAGACCCAGTACTTC. Its protein product is CASGGCLKETQYF.

J is TRBJ2-4 and V is TRBV11-3; D not resolved. Per germline, CDR1 SGHNT and CDR2 YENEEA. V lost 4 bases and J lost 8, with 12 bases in between. The CDR3 totals 13 residues. CDR3 loop: CASSSSSLDIQYF. The CDR3, as DNA: TGTGCCAGCAGCTCCTCTTCCTTAGACATTCAGTACTTC.

This clone came up many times. The chain employs TRBV21-1 and TRBJ2-7; TRBD2 was called by the table and not checked on the DNA. TRBV21-1 is a pseudogene. The CDR3 covers 18 residues. CDR3 residues: CASYQRGREPMGDYEQYF. CDR3 sequence (DNA): TGTGCCAGCTACCAAAGGGGGAGGGAACCCATGGGGGACTACGAGCAGTACTTC.

This chain joins TRBV9 and TRBJ1-2, with no clear D. V was cut by 4 bases and J by 3 bases, with 13 bases left in between. The CDR3 has 14 residues. The germline V gene encodes CDR1 SGDLS and CDR2 YYNGEE. The CDR3 sequence is CASSPRAADYGYTF. The DNA of the CDR3 is TGTGCCAGCAGCCCAAGGGCGGCGGACTATGGCTACACCTTC.

The V gene is TRBV6-1, the J gene TRBJ1-4; 8 bases match TRBD1. Trimming at V came to 1 base and at J to 7 bases, leaving 5 bases not matched to a gene. Germline V gene data show CDR1 as MNHNS and CDR2 as SASEGT. The CDR3 is 15 residues long. The CDR3: CASSEGAGGSEKLFF. CDR3 sequence (DNA): TGTGCCAGCAGTGAAGGGGCAGGGGGCAGTGAAAAACTGTTTTTT.

The genes are TRBV19 and TRBJ1-6; 7 bases are shared with TRBD1. The V gene's germline CDR1 is LNHDA and CDR2 SQIVND (reference sequence). V shed 7 bases and J 14 bases; nucleotides not matched to a gene: 14. The CDR3 has 14 amino acids. CDR3 DNA: TGTGCCAGTAAAGGTTGGGACAGCAATTCGGCCCTCCACTTT. It specifies CASKGWDSNSALHF.

This rearrangement joins TRBV12-3 or TRBV12-4 to TRBJ1-5; D possibly corresponds to TRBD1 (5 bases). V dropped 6 bases and J dropped 5 bases, with 11 bases sitting between them. CDR3 length: 13 residues. The CDR3 DNA reads as TGTGCCAGCAGGTACAGGATCGATCAGCCCCAGCATTTT. Encoded protein: CASRYRIDQPQHF.

Here the CDR3 reads CASSLASTGLGYGYTF. The CDR3 DNA is TGTGCCAGCAGCTTAGCGTCCACAGGCTTGGGCTATGGCTACACCTTC. V gene TRBV7-9 combines with J gene TRBJ1-2; maybe TRBD1 (5 bases). Deletions cut 0 bases from V and 4 bases from J, with 15 bases between. CDR1 and CDR2 from the germline V gene are SEHNR and FQNEAQ (reference sequence). CDR3 size: 16 residues.

V gene TRBV12-3 or TRBV12-4 combines with J gene TRBJ1-1, with D possibly being TRBD1 (5 bases). This CDR3 contains 13 residues. The V end was cut by 5 bases, the J end by 5 bases, with 12 bases between. The CDR3 region is CASSLGEYTEAFF. Here the CDR3 DNA reads TGTGCCAGCAGTCTGGGGGAGTATACTGAAGCTTTCTTT.